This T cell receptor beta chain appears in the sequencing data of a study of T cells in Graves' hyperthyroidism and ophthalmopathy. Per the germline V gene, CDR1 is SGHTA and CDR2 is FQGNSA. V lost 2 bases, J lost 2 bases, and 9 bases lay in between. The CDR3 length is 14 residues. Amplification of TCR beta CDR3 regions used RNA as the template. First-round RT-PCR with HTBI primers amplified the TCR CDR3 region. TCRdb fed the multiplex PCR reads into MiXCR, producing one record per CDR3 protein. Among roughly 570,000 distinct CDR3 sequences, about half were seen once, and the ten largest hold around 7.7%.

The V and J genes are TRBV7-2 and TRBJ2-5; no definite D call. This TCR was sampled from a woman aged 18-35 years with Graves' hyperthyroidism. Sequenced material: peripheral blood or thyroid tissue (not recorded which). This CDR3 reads CASSLLVVQETQYF. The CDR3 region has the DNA TGTGCCAGCAGCTTATTAGTCGTGCAAGAGACCCAGTACTTC. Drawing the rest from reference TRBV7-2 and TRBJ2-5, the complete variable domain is GAGVSQSPSNKVTEKGKDVELRCDPISGHTALYWYRQSLGQGLEFLIYFQGNSAPDKSGLPSDRFSAERTGGSVSTLTIQRTQQEDSAVYLCASSLLVVQETQYFGPGTRLLVL.